The 14 T cell receptor beta chains reported below all come from one sample, sequenced in a study of OX40 agonist ivuxolimab in advanced cancers. Produced via immunoSEQ multiplex PCR; TCRdb's table is partial and in-frame only. The sample includes about 26,000 clones, about four fifths seen only once; the top ten take more than 20%. Source: CD4+ or CD8+ T cells sorted from blood, taken in a trial of the OX40 agonist ivuxolimab. These receptor sequences come from an adult with an advanced solid tumor such as melanoma, head and neck, liver or kidney cancer.

The chain joins TRBV6-4 to TRBJ1-5; 7 bases are a match to TRBD1. The CDR3 runs 13 residues. With 6 bases clipped from V and 4 bases from J, the junction kept 3 bases outside the gene matches. Per the germline V gene, CDR1 is MRHNA and CDR2 is SNTAGT. The CDR3 DNA follows: TGTGCCAGCAGCTCGACAGGGAATCAGCCCCAGCATTTT. Translating it yields CASSSTGNQPQHF.

The rearrangement links TRBV2 to TRBJ2-7; D is uncertain. This CDR3 region has 13 residues. V was trimmed by 2 bases and J by 4 bases, leaving 9 bases between them. Per germline, CDR1 SNHLY and CDR2 FYNNEI. CDR3: CASSETLIYEQYF. Here the CDR3 DNA reads TGTGCCAGCAGTGAAACATTAATATACGAGCAGTACTTC.

V is TRBV5-8 and J is TRBJ2-7, with D possibly being TRBD1 (6 bases). Germline values: CDR1 SGHTS, CDR2 YDEGEE. V was cut by 1 base and J by 6 bases, with 14 bases left in between. This CDR3 is built from 14 residues. CDR3 region: CASSLFQGSVEQYF. CDR3 bases: TGTGCCAGCAGCTTGTTTCAGGGGTCGGTCGAGCAGTACTTC.

The count of this clone is one. The rearrangement joins TRBV4-1 to TRBJ2-7, with D unresolved. CDR1 is MGHRA, CDR2 YSYEKL, per germline. Trimming left V 4 bases short and J 2 bases short, with 9 bases between. The CDR3 is 13 residues long. The CDR3 bases are TGCGCCAGCAGCCCTCGGGTAGCCTACGAGCAGTACTTC. Its translation: CASSPRVAYEQYF.

The count of this clone is one. In DNA, the CDR3 is TGTGCCAGTAGTCGGGGCCTAAACAATGAGCAGTTCTTC. Residues: CASSRGLNNEQFF. The chain joins TRBV19 to TRBJ2-1; D assignment may be TRBD1 or TRBD2 (5 bases each). V dropped 5 bases and J dropped 5 bases, with 10 bases sitting between them. Per the germline V gene, CDR1 is LNHDA and CDR2 is SQIVND (reference sequence). This CDR3 contains 13 residues.

The chain carries TRBV4-2 and TRBJ2-2, with 9 bases matching TRBD1. The CDR3 consists of 15 residues. With V trimmed by 5 bases and J by 5 bases, 6 bases remained unmatched. Germline V CDR1 and CDR2: LGHNA, YNFKEQ. The CDR3 DNA is TGTGCCAGCAGCTTCCGGACAGGGGAGACCGGGGAGCTGTTTTTT. This translates into CASSFRTGETGELFF.

There are a few counts of this clone. This chain connects TRBV5-5 to TRBJ1-5; D is perhaps TRBD1 (5 bases). Germline V gives CDR1 SGHKS, CDR2 YYEKEE (reference sequence). V lost 3 bases and J lost 5, with 12 bases in between. This CDR3 spans 14 amino acids. The CDR3: CASSWRDGYQPQHF. The CDR3 nucleotides are TGTGCCAGCAGCTGGAGGGACGGTTATCAGCCCCAGCATTTT.

The V gene is TRBV6-5, the J gene TRBJ2-7, with D possibly TRBD1 on 7 matching bases. V lost 6 bases and J lost 8, with 23 bases in between. This CDR3 region has 15 residues. Germline V CDR1 and CDR2: MNHEY, SVGAGI. The CDR3 DNA follows: TGTGCCAGCAGCCCCCTGACAGGGAGGCCCCGGAAGCAGTACTTC. It is translated as CASSPLTGRPRKQYF.

The chain carries TRBV6-5 and TRBJ2-7, with 7 bases lining up with TRBD1. The CDR3 runs to 15 residues. The V segment lost 3 bases and the J segment 0 bases; nucleotides outside the gene matches: 5. CDR1 and CDR2 from the germline V gene are MNHEY and SVGAGI. CDR3 amino acids: CASSYPGQPSYEQYF. The CDR3 bases are TGTGCCAGCAGTTATCCGGGACAGCCCTCCTACGAGCAGTACTTC.

The chain is built from TRBV25-1 and TRBJ2-2; 8 bases fit TRBD2. J was trimmed by 2 bases and V by 2 bases; bases with no gene match: 4. The length of the CDR3 is 16 residues. Germline assignment: CDR1 MGHDK and CDR2 SYGVNS. The CDR3 DNA reads TGTGCCAGCAGTGAAGGCCGGGAGGGTAACACCGGGGAGCTGTTTTTT. Translation gives CASSEGREGNTGELFF.

The chain employs TRBV7-3 and TRBJ1-5; D unresolved. Germline V CDR1 and CDR2: SGHTA, FQGTGA. The CDR3 is made up of 14 amino acids. Trimming stripped 3 bases from V and 5 bases from J, with 11 bases between. The CDR3 region has the DNA TGTGCCAGCAGCTTTCCTGCAGCACATCAGCCCCAGCATTTT. This encodes CASSFPAAHQPQHF.

The rearrangement joins TRBV7-9 to TRBJ1-4; a weak D match, TRBD1 (6 bases). Trimming removed 5 bases at V and 3 bases at J, with 13 bases between. CDR1 is SEHNR, CDR2 FQNEAQ, per germline (reference sequence). The length of the CDR3 is 15 residues. CDR3 residues: CASSPPDRSNEKLFF. The CDR3 DNA reads TGTGCCAGCAGCCCACCGGACAGATCTAATGAAAAACTGTTTTTT.

The chain joins TRBV11-2 to TRBJ1-1; D unresolved. V lost 5 bases and J 0 bases, leaving 13 bases between the germline ends. The CDR3 is made up of 15 amino acids. Germline-derived CDR1 and CDR2 are SGHAT and FQNNGV. The CDR3 nucleotides are TGTGCCAGCAGCCGCGCATGGAGAATGAACACTGAAGCTTTCTTT. This encodes CASSRAWRMNTEAFF. Full variable domain (missing parts from reference TRBV11-2 and TRBJ1-1): EAGVAQSPRYKIIEKRQSVAFWCNPISGHATLYWYQQILGQGPKLLIQFQNNGVVDDSQLPKDRFSAERLKGVDSTLKIQPAKLEDSAVYLCASSRAWRMNTEAFFGQGTRLTVV.

In its sample, this clone is medium-sized. The rearrangement uses TRBV27 and TRBJ2-7; either TRBD1 or TRBD2 may supply D (6 bases each). Germline-derived CDR1 and CDR2 are MNHEY and SMNVEV (reference sequence). CDR3 size: 15 residues. Trimming removed 3 bases from V and 5 bases from J, with 17 bases in between. This CDR3 is CASSLSLGGRHEQYF. The CDR3 DNA sequence: TGTGCCAGCAGTTTGTCCCTTGGGGGGCGTCACGAGCAGTACTTC.